Following are 24 T cell receptor beta chains from one sample sequenced in a study of human T cells and chemical hapten exposure. As for time point: pre-sensitization, week 0. Treatment denoted: therapeutic diphenylcyclopropenone sensitization with weekly scalp DPC. One entry per CDR3 protein results from TCRdb running MiXCR on the RACE reads. The table shows around 56,000 distinct CDR3 sequences, with roughly 10% occurring only once. Sequenced material: whole blood, taken in connection with sensitization to the hapten diphenylcyclopropenone (DPC). All receptors come from a middle-aged man with alopecia areata. Some clones in this sample may be carry-over from other donors' samples.

The chain joins TRBV28 to TRBJ1-5, with D unresolved. The CDR3 length is 12 residues. The V end was cut by 5 bases, the J end by 7 bases, with 9 bases between. Germline CDR1 MDHEN, CDR2 SYDVKM. Here the CDR3 reads CASSVEEQPQHF. As DNA, the CDR3 is TGTGCCAGCAGTGTAGAAGAACAGCCCCAGCATTTT.

The chain combines TRBV21-1 with TRBJ2-1; the table's D call of TRBD1 was not tested on the DNA. TRBV21-1 is flagged as a pseudogene. The CDR3 has 17 residues. This CDR3 is CASSKVPSPRTYNEQFF. DNA for the CDR3: TGTGCCAGCAGCAAAGTTCCCTCTCCCCGAACCTACAATGAGCAGTTCTTC.

This clonotype was recorded many times. This sequence joins TRBV20-1 and TRBJ2-3; 13 nucleotides match TRBD2. Trimming at V came to 3 bases and at J to 2 bases, leaving 2 bases not matched to a gene. Germline assignment: CDR1 DFQATT and CDR2 SNEGSKA (reference sequence). CDR3 length equals 15 residues. The CDR3 here is CSARGTSGITDTQYF. The CDR3 DNA is TGCAGTGCTAGGGGGACTAGCGGGATCACAGATACGCAGTATTTT.

This clonotype has a count of ten or more. The rearrangement joins TRBV5-1 to TRBJ2-2, with 7 bases fitting TRBD2. The CDR3 runs 16 residues. CDR1 is SGHRS and CDR2 is YFSETQ in the germline V gene. Trimming removed 4 bases from V and 1 base from J; junction bases left unmatched: 7. The CDR3 loop is CASSPTSALNTGELFF. The CDR3, as DNA: TGCGCCAGCAGCCCCACTAGCGCACTGAACACCGGGGAGCTGTTTTTT. The complete variable domain, with remaining parts taken from reference TRBV5-1 and TRBJ2-2, reads KAGVTQTPRYLIKTRGQQVTLSCSPISGHRSVSWYQQTPGQGLQFLFEYFSETQRNKGNFPGRFSGRQFSNSRSEMNVSTLELGDSALYLCASSPTSALNTGELFFGEGSRLTVL.

This clonotype was seen at least ten times. The V and J genes are TRBV7-9 and TRBJ2-2; D perhaps matches TRBD2 (5 bases). The CDR3 loop spans 17 amino acids. With 4 bases removed from V and 5 bases from J, the gap between germline ends came to 20 bases. Germline V gene sequence: CDR1 SEHNR, CDR2 FQNEAQ (reference sequence). The CDR3, as DNA: TGTGCCAGCAGCTCCCCTCCCGGGATCATAGGTACCGGGGAGCTGTTTTTT. Protein sequence: CASSSPPGIIGTGELFF. Drawing the rest from reference TRBV7-9 and TRBJ2-2, the complete variable domain is DTGVSQNPRHKITKRGQNVTFRCDPISEHNRLYWYRQTLGQGPEFLTYFQNEAQLEKSRLLSDRFSAERPKGSFSTLEIQRTEQGDSAMYLCASSSPPGIIGTGELFFGEGSRLTVL.

This rearrangement joins TRBV2 to TRBJ2-2; 7 nucleotides align to TRBD1. Germline values: CDR1 SNHLY, CDR2 FYNNEI. V shed 10 bases, J shed 0 bases, and the junction held 2 bases outside the gene matches. The CDR3 is 13 amino acids. The DNA of the CDR3 is TGTGCCAAGGGACAGCCGAACACCGGGGAGCTGTTTTTT. Translating gives CAKGQPNTGELFF. Supplemented by reference TRBV2 and TRBJ2-2, the full variable domain reads EPEVTQTPSHQVTQMGQEVILRCVPISNHLYFYWYRQILGQKVEFLVSFYNNEISEKSEIFDDQFSVERPDGSNFTLKIRSTKLEDSAMYFCAKGQPNTGELFFGEGSRLTVL.

The chain carries TRBV20-1 and TRBJ2-1, with 16 bases identical to TRBD2. V shed 2 bases and J 6 bases; nucleotides not matched to a gene: 4. Germline assignment: CDR1 DFQATT and CDR2 SNEGSKA (reference sequence). The CDR3 is made up of 16 amino acids. CDR3 nucleotides: TGCAGTGCTAGAAAGGGGACTAGCGGGAGGGCCAATGAGCAGTTCTTC. Translated, it gives CSARKGTSGRANEQFF.

At least ten counts were recorded for this clonotype. This chain connects TRBV7-9 to TRBJ2-3; no firm D call. The length of the CDR3 is 15 residues. Germline lookup yields CDR1 SEHNR and CDR2 FQNEAQ (reference sequence). V was clipped by 5 bases and J by 6 bases, with 18 bases between them. DNA for the CDR3: TGTGCCAGCAGCCACGCATCGACCAACTCCGATACGCAGTATTTT. Residues: CASSHASTNSDTQYF.

This clonotype was detected a few times. The chain combines TRBV21-1 with TRBJ1-6. TRBV21-1 is marked as a pseudogene. CDR3 length equals 11 residues. CDR3 coding DNA: TGTGCCAGCAGCATGAATTCACCCCTCCACTTT. Protein: CASSMNSPLHF.

In its sample, this clonotype was seen many times. The rearrangement uses TRBV6-6 and TRBJ1-2; TRBD1 is a possible D gene (6 bases). V lost 2 bases to trimming and J lost 6 bases, with 13 bases between them. Germline V gene lookup returns CDR1 MNHNY and CDR2 SVGAGI (reference sequence). This CDR3 is built from 14 residues. For the CDR3, the DNA is TGTGCCAGCAGTTACGATACAGGGAGAGATGGCTACACCTTC. Protein: CASSYDTGRDGYTF.

This clonotype was recorded many times. This sequence joins TRBV6-5 and TRBJ2-1; 13 nucleotides match TRBD2. The germline gives CDR1 MNHEY, CDR2 SVGAGI. Trimming at V came to 2 bases and at J to 6 bases, leaving 4 bases not matched to a gene. The CDR3 has 16 residues. The CDR3 nucleotides are TGTGCCAGCAGTTACCTACTAGCGGGAGGGGGCAATGAGCAGTTCTTC. Its protein product is CASSYLLAGGGNEQFF.

The J gene is TRBJ2-3, the V gene TRBV7-9, with D possibly being TRBD1 or TRBD2 (5 bases each). The V gene lost 4 bases and the J gene lost 3 bases, with 17 bases spanning the gap. This CDR3 is built from 16 residues. Per germline, CDR1 SEHNR and CDR2 FQNEAQ (reference sequence). The CDR3 nucleotides read TGTGCCAGCAGCTCCGTACCGGGACGCTCTACAGATACGCAGTATTTT. Amino acids: CASSSVPGRSTDTQYF.

This clonotype was recorded at least ten times. The genes are TRBV5-1 and TRBJ1-2, with TRBD1 matching over 9 bases. The CDR3 is 15 residues long. Germline V lookup: CDR1 SGHRS, CDR2 YFSETQ. With V trimmed by 3 bases and J by 5 bases, 8 bases remained unmatched. CDR3 nucleotide sequence: TGCGCCAGCAGCTCCGGGACAGGGTTTCGGTATGGCTACACCTTC. Translation gives CASSSGTGFRYGYTF.

This clonotype has ten or more counts. The chain uses TRBV4-3 and TRBJ2-1, with D tentatively TRBD2 (5 bases). Trimming left V 0 bases short and J 4 bases short, with 10 bases between. This CDR3 spans 15 amino acids. Germline lookup yields CDR1 LGHNA and CDR2 YSLEER. CDR3 sequence (DNA): TGCGCCAGCAGCCAAGAGGGTCTAGCTTACAATGAGCAGTTCTTC. Protein: CASSQEGLAYNEQFF.

This clonotype was counted only a few times. The chain has TRBV7-2 and TRBJ2-5; the D is unclear. CDR3 size: 12 residues. Germline V gene lookup returns CDR1 SGHTA and CDR2 FQGNSA. V dropped 6 bases and J dropped 5 bases, with 10 bases sitting between them. CDR3 nucleotide sequence: TGTGCCAGCAGGAAGGTGTCGGAGACCCAGTACTTC. This encodes CASRKVSETQYF. The full variable domain, in which reference TRBV7-2 and TRBJ2-5 provide the parts outside the CDR3, is GAGVSQSPSNKVTEKGKDVELRCDPISGHTALYWYRQSLGQGLEFLIYFQGNSAPDKSGLPSDRFSAERTGGSVSTLTIQRTQQEDSAVYLCASRKVSETQYFGPGTRLLVL.

The chain uses TRBV18 and TRBJ2-7; 10 bases align to TRBD1. The CDR3 spans 15 residues. The junction had 9 bases not matched to a gene; V was cut back by 5 bases and J by 5 bases. The germline gives CDR1 KGHSH, CDR2 LQKENI. The CDR3 here is CASSSDRGILNEQYF. The CDR3, as DNA: TGTGCCAGCTCATCGGACAGGGGGATATTAAACGAGCAGTACTTC.

This clonotype was observed at least ten times. The chain recombines TRBV5-6 with TRBJ2-3; tentatively, D is TRBD1 (6 bases). Germline loops: CDR1 SGHDT, CDR2 YYEEEE. The length of the CDR3 is 15 residues. Trimming removed 1 base from V and 3 bases from J, with 12 bases in between. This CDR3 reads CASSLPGTGTDTQYF. The CDR3, as DNA: TGTGCCAGCAGCTTGCCGGGTACAGGGACAGATACGCAGTATTTT.

V is TRBV3-1 and J is TRBJ2-1; 7 bases are a match to TRBD2. CDR1 is LGHDT, CDR2 YNNKEL, per germline (reference sequence). Germline trimming cut 1 base from V and 6 bases from J; bases unmatched to any gene: 12. The CDR3 totals 17 residues. In DNA, the CDR3 is TGTGCCAGCAGCCAAGTTCCGTGGGCGGGAGCCTCCAATGAGCAGTTCTTC. Its translation is CASSQVPWAGASNEQFF.

The sample holds many counts of this clonotype. The chain employs TRBV4-1 and TRBJ2-5; 7 nucleotides match TRBD2. Trimming at V came to 5 bases and at J to 1 base, leaving 4 bases not matched to a gene. CDR1 is MGHRA and CDR2 is YSYEKL in the germline V gene. This CDR3 has 14 amino acids. The CDR3 is CASSLERGQETQYF. As DNA, the CDR3 is TGCGCCAGCAGCTTAGAGCGGGGCCAAGAGACCCAGTACTTC.

This clonotype was seen more than once but under ten times. The J gene is TRBJ1-6, the V gene TRBV27; D might be TRBD1 (5 bases). Trimming stripped 4 bases from V and 10 bases from J, with 14 bases between. Germline values: CDR1 MNHEY, CDR2 SMNVEV (reference sequence). The CDR3 covers 14 residues. CDR3 sequence reads: CASSSGAIRSPLHF. The CDR3 DNA sequence: TGTGCCAGCAGTTCCGGGGCAATCCGATCACCCCTCCACTTT.

This clonotype was observed at least ten times. The chain couples TRBV28 to TRBJ2-7; D is possibly TRBD2 (5 bases). The CDR3 spans 13 residues. Germline V gives CDR1 MDHEN, CDR2 SYDVKM. Trimming pared 6 bases from V and 3 bases from J, leaving 12 bases between. The CDR3 protein is CASSKELGYEQYF. For the CDR3, the DNA is TGTGCCAGCAGCAAAGAACTAGGCTACGAGCAGTACTTC.

This clonotype has just a few counts. The V call is TRBV4-2, the J call TRBJ1-4, with D maybe TRBD1 (5 bases). V dropped 4 bases and J dropped 0 bases, with 9 bases sitting between them. Germline CDR1 and CDR2: LGHNA and YNFKEQ. The CDR3 is 15 amino acids. DNA of the CDR3: TGTGCCAGCAGCCCCTGGGGGGCAACTAATGAAAAACTGTTTTTT. It translates to CASSPWGATNEKLFF.

This chain joins TRBV12-3 or TRBV12-4 and TRBJ2-5; 7 bases match TRBD1. This CDR3 is built from 16 residues. Germline trimming cut 4 bases from V and 5 bases from J; bases unmatched to any gene: 13. The CDR3 protein is CASSSLGTVMKETQYF. The CDR3 DNA is TGTGCCAGCAGTTCATTAGGGACAGTTATGAAGGAGACCCAGTACTTC.

The DNA for the CDR3 is TGCAGCGTTGAGGACGGAAATAAAGGGGATACGCAGTATTTT. This translates into CSVEDGNKGDTQYF. The genes are TRBV29-1 and TRBJ2-3; D is uncertain. The germline V and J ends were trimmed by 3 bases and 6 bases, with 16 bases remaining between them. Germline V CDR1 and CDR2: SQVTM, ANQGSEA. This CDR3 is built from 14 residues.